These T cell receptor beta chains were read from a single sample in a study of T cell responses to AZD1222 COVID-19 vaccine. Profiling relied on immunoSEQ multiplex PCR, and the TCRdb table lists in-frame clones only, not all of them. The sample consists of about 140,000 clones, around nine tenths of them appearing once. This sample comprised peripheral blood, obtained on day 0 of AZD1222 vaccination. Receptors were obtained from an adult in good health. CDR3s include the opening cysteine and the closing phenylalanine or tryptophan. The D gene is left open where the match is weak. Size is omitted from some rows. Given values are once, few, many or a class for expanded clones.

v_call	j_call	clone_size	d_call	cdr3_nt	cdr3_aa
TRBV19	TRBJ1-4	once	.	TGTGCCAGTAGTACGGGGATCACTCCTTTTGAAAAACTGTTTTTT	CASSTGITPFEKLFF
TRBV30	TRBJ1-1	few	.	TGTGCCTGGAGTGTAGATGTGAACACTGAAGCTTTCTTT	CAWSVDVNTEAFF
TRBV25-1	TRBJ1-4	.	TRBD1	TGTGCCAGCAGTGAATCGGGGACAGCGTTTTTT	CASSESGTAFF
TRBV4-2	TRBJ1-6	few	.	TGTGCCAGCAGCCACGCTGGGTTAAGACAGCCTAATTCACCCCTCCACTTT	CASSHAGLRQPNSPLHF
TRBV30	TRBJ1-2	.	.	TGTGCCTGTAGATGGGGCCCCGGGGGCTACACCTTC	CACRWGPGGYTF
TRBV3-1/TRBV3-2	TRBJ1-5	.	TRBD1	TGTGCCAGCAGCCCCGGGACAGGGTTGTTCGGGCGCAATCAGCCCCAGCATTTT	CASSPGTGLFGRNQPQHF
TRBV18	TRBJ1-1	.	.	TGTGCCAGCTCACCGACCGGGGAGCGAACGTGGGACACTGAAGCTTTCTTT	CASSPTGERTWDTEAFF
TRBV23-1	TRBJ2-3	.	.	TGCGCCAGCAGTCAATCGGCTAGCTCAGATACGCAGTATTTT	CASSQSASSDTQYF
TRBV30	TRBJ1-2	.	.	TGTGCCTGGAGTGTGGCAACCTATGGCTACACCTTC	CAWSVATYGYTF
TRBV19	TRBJ2-3	.	.	TGTGCCAGTAGTCCCAGGTCGGGAGATACGCAGTATTTT	CASSPRSGDTQYF
TRBV2	TRBJ2-5	.	.	TGTGCCAGCCCCGAGGGGGAGACCCAGTACTTC	CASPEGETQYF
TRBV10-3	TRBJ1-1	.	.	TGTGCCATCAGTGAGTCGGAGGGGACTGAAGCTTTCTTT	CAISESEGTEAFF
TRBV7-2	TRBJ1-2	once	TRBD1	TGTGCCAGCAGCTTAGTGGGTGCAGGGGGCTCTGTTGGCTACACCTTC	CASSLVGAGGSVGYTF
TRBV12-3/TRBV12-4	TRBJ1-2	once	.	TGTGCCAGCAGTGAAGGACTTATGAGAGGCTACACCTTC	CASSEGLMRGYTF
TRBV10-3	TRBJ1-6	.	.	TGTGCCATCAGTGAGAGTCAGGGTCCGGATTCACCCCTCCACTTT	CAISESQGPDSPLHF
TRBV9	TRBJ1-1	.	TRBD1	TGTGCCAGCAGCGCGGGACAGGGCAGATACACTGAAGCTTTCTTT	CASSAGQGRYTEAFF
TRBV5-6	TRBJ2-7	.	TRBD1	TGTGCCAGCAGCCTGGGACAGGGCAGGAACGAGCAGTACTTC	CASSLGQGRNEQYF
TRBV4-1	TRBJ2-7	.	TRBD2	TGCGCCAGCAGCCAAGAAGGACGGCCTAGCGGTCTCTACGAGCAGTACTTC	CASSQEGRPSGLYEQYF
TRBV5-1	TRBJ2-1	.	TRBD1	TGCGCCAGCAGCACCGGGACAGGGGTTCAGTTCTTC	CASSTGTGVQFF
TRBV14	TRBJ2-1	.	TRBD2	TGTGCCAGCAGCCATTTTGGCACCGGGACTAGCTCCTACAATGAGCAGTTCTTC	CASSHFGTGTSSYNEQFF
TRBV5-1	TRBJ1-1	.	.	TGCGCCAGCAGCTTGGATCCAGGTGGGGACACTGAAGCTTTCTTT	CASSLDPGGDTEAFF
TRBV28	TRBJ2-7	.	.	TGTGCCAGTGTCCCGGGGGGCGTCTCCTACGAGCAGTACTTC	CASVPGGVSYEQYF
TRBV7-2	TRBJ2-3	.	.	TGTGCCAGCAGCTTCGGGGACCTAGGTTCTGATACGCAGTATTTT	CASSFGDLGSDTQYF
TRBV20-1	TRBJ1-4	.	.	TGCAGTGCACGATTTAATGAAAAACTGTTTTTT	CSARFNEKLFF
TRBV6-1	TRBJ1-2	.	.	TGTGCCAGCAGTGAAGGGGGCTATGGCTACACCTTC	CASSEGGYGYTF
TRBV5-5	TRBJ2-2	.	TRBD2	TGTGCCAGCAGCTTGGCGCTAGCGGGAAACACCGGGGAGCTGTTTTTT	CASSLALAGNTGELFF
TRBV19	TRBJ2-2	.	TRBD2	TGTGCCAGTAGTACCGGGACTAGCGGGAGGGCGAACACCGGGGAGCTGTTTTTT	CASSTGTSGRANTGELFF
TRBV7-9	TRBJ1-1	.	TRBD1	TGTGCCAGCAGCCAGGGACAGGGATTGGGGACTGAAGCTTTCTTT	CASSQGQGLGTEAFF
TRBV30	TRBJ1-1	.	TRBD1	TGTGCCTGGAGTGTACTGGGGGGACAGCGGCACACTGAAGCTTTCTTT	CAWSVLGGQRHTEAFF
TRBV6-2/TRBV6-3	TRBJ1-1	.	.	TGTGCCAGCAGTTACTGGGAGAACACTGAAGCTTTCTTT	CASSYWENTEAFF
TRBV29-1	TRBJ1-2	.	.	TGCAGCGTTGTAGAAGGGGGTAACTATGGCTACACCTTC	CSVVEGGNYGYTF
TRBV14	TRBJ1-4	.	.	TGTGCCAGCAGCCAAGATGCCGGGGCGGGGGAAAAACTGTTTTTT	CASSQDAGAGEKLFF
TRBV7-8	TRBJ1-2	.	.	TGTGCCAGCAGCCCCGGGGAAGTGCGGCAACATGGCTACACCTTC	CASSPGEVRQHGYTF
TRBV28	TRBJ1-1	.	TRBD1	TGTGCCAGCAGTTTACCGATACAGGGGGTGAACACTGAAGCTTTCTTT	CASSLPIQGVNTEAFF
TRBV3-1/TRBV3-2	TRBJ1-1	.	TRBD1	TGTGCCAGCAGCCCTCCGGGACAGACCACTGAAGCTTTCTTT	CASSPPGQTTEAFF
TRBV6-5	TRBJ2-7	.	TRBD1	TGTGCCAGCAGTCAACGACAGGGGGGGCAGTACTTC	CASSQRQGGQYF
TRBV9	TRBJ2-7	.	TRBD2	TGTGCCAGCAGCACAACCGGGACTAGCGACGAGCAGTACTTC	CASSTTGTSDEQYF
TRBV13	TRBJ2-7	.	.	TGTGCCAGCAGCTTAAGGGGGTCCGGCTACGAGCAGTACTTC	CASSLRGSGYEQYF
TRBV5-4	TRBJ1-5	.	.	TGTGCCAGCAGTTCCGGGGGGCCAGGGGAGAATCAGCCCCAGCATTTT	CASSSGGPGENQPQHF
TRBV7-2	TRBJ1-1	many	.	TGTGCCAGCAGCAGGGGACAGAACACTGAAGCTTTCTTT	CASSRGQNTEAFF
TRBV27	TRBJ1-6	.	.	TGTGCCAGCAGTTTATCCTTAGGAAGCTCCTATAATTCACCCCTCCACTTT	CASSLSLGSSYNSPLHF
TRBV28	TRBJ2-1	.	.	TGTGCCAGCAGTTTTTTGGCCGGGACGGAGTTCTTC	CASSFLAGTEFF
TRBV27	TRBJ2-1	.	.	TGTGCCAGCAGTTTGGGGGTACCGTATTCCTTTGAGCAGTTCTTC	CASSLGVPYSFEQFF
TRBV12-5	TRBJ1-2	.	.	TGTGCTAGTGGTTTGCCCGGGGGTGGCTACACCTTC	CASGLPGGGYTF
TRBV10-3	TRBJ1-1	.	TRBD1	TGTGCCATCAGGAGGGTGGCAGGGGGGAGTGACACTGAAGCTTTCTTT	CAIRRVAGGSDTEAFF
TRBV30	TRBJ1-5	.	.	TGTGCCTGGAGAGCGGGCATCAAGGAGCCCCAGCATTTT	CAWRAGIKEPQHF
TRBV21-1	TRBJ2-2	.	.	TGTGCCAGCAGCAAAGGCCAGGGGGCGCAGATCGGGGAGCTGTTTTTT	CASSKGQGAQIGELFF
TRBV10-3	TRBJ1-3	.	.	TGTGCCATCAGTGGCCGGACGGGGACTTTCTCTGGAAACACCATATATTTT	CAISGRTGTFSGNTIYF
TRBV19	TRBJ1-6	.	.	TGTGCCAGTAGTTCACGACAGGAGGCCATTTCACCCCTCCACTTT	CASSSRQEAISPLHF
TRBV6-2/TRBV6-3	TRBJ2-6	.	.	TGTGCCAGCAGTTACCGAGGGTCTGGGGCCAACGTCCTGACTTTC	CASSYRGSGANVLTF
TRBV3-1/TRBV3-2	TRBJ2-7	medium-sized	TRBD2	TGTGCCAGCAGTCCAAAGGGACTAGTCTACGACGAGCAGTACTTC	CASSPKGLVYDEQYF
TRBV5-1	TRBJ2-3	once	.	TGCGCCAGCAGCTTGAGCCTAGGGGGGGATACGCAGTATTTT	CASSLSLGGDTQYF
TRBV7-9	TRBJ1-4	.	TRBD1	TGTGCCAGCAGCCGAACAGGGGGGAATGCGGGTAATGAAAAACTGTTTTTT	CASSRTGGNAGNEKLFF